This record covers a single TCR beta chain. What antigen it recognizes has not been identified. No base-level quality is on record; no much larger clone is a single base apart. The data are from a study of CD8+CD57+ T cells in acquired aplastic anemia (dated by TCRdb to the late 2010s). In the study overall: A mean of around 3.3 ug of DNA, ranging from roughly 0.18 to 30 ug, was extracted from sorted CD4+ and CD8+ cells. CD8+CD57+ expansion was defined as a frequency above the mean frequency observed in healthy subjects.

Expansion of CD8+CD57+ cells had been shown by flow cytometry in the patients chosen for sequencing. Every patient had severe acquired aplastic anemia, diagnosed using the International Study of Aplastic Anemia and Agranulocytosis and Camitta criteria. Patients had received no therapy at the time of blood sampling. In this study, sorted CD4+ and CD8+ T cells from the blood of healthy subjects and of severe aplastic anemia patients had their TCR repertoires deep-sequenced. In the USA, patient enrollment took place under clinicaltrials.gov protocols 00001620, 01623167, 00001397, 00071045, 00081523 and 00961064. Ficoll-Paque density gradient centrifugation was used to isolate peripheral blood mononuclear cells. Before DNA was extracted, CD4+ and CD8+ T cells were sorted using either FACS or magnetic beads. Overall study outcomes, separate from this receptor: Twenty-nine CD8+ CDR3 sequences were found in both patients and controls but appeared to be highly expressed in patients and within the immunodominant clones of the patients. Patients and healthy controls showed no significant difference in CD8+ Simpson's diversity (P=0.060).

Genomic DNA served as template for TCR beta VDJ combination and CDR3 sequence profiling. An Illumina HiSeq 2000 was used for TCR repertoire sequencing. The study's processing was this. TRBV/TRBJ rearrangement plots, CDR3 size and DJ length profiles, and Simpson's diversity index were used to evaluate the repertoires. Whichever DNA sequence was most abundant in the deep sequencing data was defined as the immunodominant clone. CDR3 amino acid sequences were screened for sharing across subjects and compared with published repertoires and the VDJdb database. In-frame beta chains were kept once TCRdb had trimmed the public reads at Q25 with fastp and called clones with MiXCR. Merged by CDR3 protein, the rows form single entries marked with the most common genes and DNA. The V and J calls follow TCRdb's processing rather than the paper's. For this sample there are around 170,000 distinct CDR3 sequences; roughly 45% appear just once. About 2.9% of the sample comes from the top ten.

The sequencing input was sorted CD4+, CD8+, or CD8+CD57+ T cells (not recorded which) from PBMCs. This receptor was obtained from a human donor with aplastic anemia.

This receptor carries the CDR3 CSARSMTGNTIYF. The DNA sequence is as follows: TGCAGTGCTAGATCAATGACTGGAAACACCATATATTTT. The V gene is TRBV20-1 and the J gene is TRBJ1-3; no confident D gene assignment can be made. Reading the germline V gene (reference sequence) gives CDR1 DFQATT and CDR2 SNEGSKA. From cysteine to phenylalanine, the CDR3 is 13 amino acids long. Only the CDR3 region is kept as DNA, spanning 39 bases read in frame from base 1. V loses 2 bases, J loses 2 bases, and the germline ends lie 7 bases apart.